The 7 T cell receptor beta chains below all came from one sample that was sequenced in a study of shared clonotypes between healthy human individuals. The data were produced by immunoSEQ multiplex PCR, yet TCRdb's version contains in-frame clones alone and is incomplete. The sample includes about 600,000 clones, 97% of them seen just once. Material for sequencing was naive CD4+ T cells sorted from blood. Subset noted: CD45RA+ positively selected. The receptor set was obtained from a woman younger than 45 in good health.

V and J are TRBV5-1 and TRBJ1-1; D remains ambiguous. V was pared by 0 bases and J by 1 base, with 10 bases between. The CDR3 has 15 residues. Germline V gene data show CDR1 as SGHRS and CDR2 as YFSETQ. The CDR3 region has the DNA TGCGCCAGCAGCTTGGCGGTAGGAACGAACACTGAAGCTTTCTTT. It yields the protein CASSLAVGTNTEAFF.

CDR3 loop: CASSETAATYEQYF. The CDR3 nucleotides read TGTGCCAGCAGTGAAACAGCGGCAACCTACGAGCAGTACTTC. This chain links TRBV25-1 with TRBJ2-7; tentatively, D is TRBD2 (5 bases). Deletions cut 2 bases from V and 2 bases from J, with 10 bases between. CDR1 and CDR2 from the germline V gene are MGHDK and SYGVNS. The CDR3 runs to 14 residues.

The V gene is TRBV7-9, the J gene TRBJ2-5, with no clear D. The J call may be incorrect, as the DNA end agrees better with TRBJ2-7. The CDR3 sequence is 14 residues long. Looked up from germline, CDR1 is SEHNR and CDR2 is FQNEAQ (reference sequence). CDR3 nucleotide sequence: TGTGCCAGCAGCCCGAAGAGGACCACCTACGAGCAGTACTTC. It is translated as CASSPKRTTYEQYF.

The chain joins TRBV5-6 to TRBJ2-7; 7 positions match TRBD2. V was pared by 4 bases and J by 3 bases, with 10 bases of the junction left unmatched. The CDR3 has 15 residues. Germline values: CDR1 SGHDT, CDR2 YYEEEE. The CDR3 nucleotides are TGTGCCAGCAGCCGACGGAGACTAGCCTTCTACGAGCAGTACTTC. Translation: CASSRRRLAFYEQYF.

The chain uses TRBV7-9 and TRBJ1-4; the D is unclear. V lost 3 bases to trimming and J lost 7 bases, with 18 bases between them. Germline-derived CDR1 and CDR2 are SEHNR and FQNEAQ (reference sequence). The CDR3 has 16 amino acids. The CDR3 region is CASSFLMGSEGEKLFF. In DNA, the CDR3 is TGTGCCAGCAGCTTCTTGATGGGTTCCGAGGGTGAAAAACTGTTTTTT.

V is TRBV4-1 and J is TRBJ2-7; 8 bases map to TRBD2. Germline loops: CDR1 MGHRA, CDR2 YSYEKL. The V gene end was trimmed by 5 bases and the J gene end by 9 bases; junction bases not matched to a gene: 12. This CDR3 comprises 14 residues. The CDR3 DNA reads TGCGCCAGCAGCACCAGCGGGAGCCCGCCGGGGCAGTACTTC. Translation gives CASSTSGSPPGQYF.

This clone was observed a single time. The rearrangement uses TRBV28 and TRBJ2-2; 7 nucleotides agree with TRBD2. The junction had 10 bases not matched to a gene; V was cut back by 2 bases and J by 4 bases. The CDR3 extends over 17 amino acids. The V gene's germline CDR1 is MDHEN and CDR2 SYDVKM. The CDR3 sequence: CASSLEMGVAGTGELFF. CDR3 in DNA: TGTGCCAGCAGTTTAGAAATGGGGGTAGCGGGCACCGGGGAGCTGTTTTTT.